The 11 T cell receptor beta chains in this list originate from one sample, sequenced in a study of CD8 T cells in ankylosing spondylitis. General study results and limits: A TCR beta motif made of fewer than ten highly homologous variants seemed typical of ankylosing spondylitis blood.

The antigens for these receptors are not known. TCRdb re-called the 5' RACE reads through MiXCR, storing one row per CDR3 protein. The table lists fewer than 750,000 distinct CDR3 sequences, around 20% of them singletons. Sequenced input: blood, either unsorted or a sorted T cell fraction (not recorded which). These receptor sequences come from a male donor with ankylosing spondylitis.

The gene calls are TRBV7-9 and TRBJ2-1; possibly TRBD2 for D (5 bases). The CDR3 is 12 residues long. CDR1 SEHNR and CDR2 FQNEAQ come from the germline V gene (reference sequence). V was clipped by 1 base and J by 15 bases, with 13 bases between them. CDR3 coding DNA: TGTGCCAGCAGCTTAGGAGAGGGAGTATGGTTCTTC. Amino acids: CASSLGEGVWFF.

The chain links TRBV11-1 to TRBJ2-1, with 7 bases matching TRBD1. The CDR3 consists of 18 residues. J lost 3 bases, V lost 1 base, and 12 bases had no gene match. Per germline, CDR1 SGHAT and CDR2 FQDESV (reference sequence). The chain's CDR3 is CASSLGPLGTADYNEQFF. CDR3 DNA sequence: TGTGCCAGCAGCTTAGGCCCCCTCGGGACAGCGGACTACAATGAGCAGTTCTTC.

About this clonotype itself: A much larger clonotype is one base distant, so this may be a read error. This rearrangement joins TRBV7-2 to TRBJ1-1; D might be TRBD1 (5 bases). Trimming left V 9 bases short and J 1 base short, with 24 bases between. Looked up from germline, CDR1 is SGHTA and CDR2 is FQGNSA. There are 17 residues in the CDR3. This CDR3 reads CASRLGEPSGKNTEAFF. The CDR3 region has the DNA TGTGCCAGTAGGTTAGGTGAACCCTCAGGGAAGAACACTGAAGCTTTCTTT.

This clonotype has a handful of counts. The chain recombines TRBV20-1 with TRBJ1-1, with a possible D match to TRBD1 (5 bases). Between the trimmed V and J ends, which lost 5 bases and 7 bases, there was a span of 20 bases. The CDR3 is made up of 14 amino acids. CDR1 DFQATT and CDR2 SNEGSKA come from the germline V gene (reference sequence). CDR3 protein: CSALHGHDLGEAFF. In DNA, the CDR3 is TGCAGTGCTCTACATGGACATGACCTGGGTGAAGCTTTCTTT.

The V gene is TRBV12-3 or TRBV12-4, the J gene TRBJ1-1, with D uncertain. This CDR3 region has 15 residues. Trimming removed 3 bases from V and 1 base from J, with 12 bases in between. The chain's CDR3 is CASSFWRAENTEAFF. The DNA for the CDR3 is TGTGCCAGCAGTTTTTGGCGCGCGGAGAACACTGAAGCTTTCTTT.

The chain uses TRBV19 and TRBJ1-2; tentative D call: TRBD1 (5 bases). Germline CDR1 is LNHDA and CDR2 is SQIVND (reference sequence). The CDR3 has 17 residues. V was pared by 5 bases and J by 2 bases, with 21 bases between. In nucleotides, the CDR3 is TGTGCCAGTAGTGCGACTGCCGGGCCTGGGGGGAACTATGGCTACACCTTC. This sequence encodes CASSATAGPGGNYGYTF.

The genes are TRBV29-1 and TRBJ2-7; D possibly corresponds to TRBD1 (6 bases). Per germline, CDR1 SQVTM and CDR2 ANQGSEA. The CDR3 totals 13 residues. Trimming left V 5 bases short and J 2 bases short, with 13 bases between. The CDR3 reads CSVLQGSAYEQYF. CDR3 in DNA: TGCAGCGTTCTACAGGGAAGTGCCTACGAGCAGTACTTC.

This clonotype was seen more than once but under ten times. V and J are TRBV6-5 and TRBJ1-2; D not certain. Germline CDR1 is MNHEY and CDR2 is SVGAGI. The CDR3 is 12 residues long. Deletions cut 6 bases from V and 0 bases from J, with 5 bases between. The CDR3 reads CASRTSNYGYTF. Here the CDR3 DNA reads TGTGCCAGCAGGACGTCTAACTATGGCTACACCTTC.

J is TRBJ1-5 and V is TRBV28, with 9 nucleotides matching TRBD1. Germline V gene sequence: CDR1 MDHEN, CDR2 SYDVKM. After removal of 5 bases from V and 6 bases from J, the junction contained 8 bases not matched to a gene. The CDR3 has 15 amino acids. This CDR3 reads CASSLTGQGFQPQHF. The CDR3 nucleotides are TGTGCCAGCAGTCTGACCGGACAGGGGTTTCAGCCCCAGCATTTT.

CDR3 nucleotides: TGTGCCAGCAGTTCATTTGGACCGCCGAATGAGCAGTTCTTC. Its translation is CASSSFGPPNEQFF. The chain employs TRBV12-3 or TRBV12-4 and TRBJ2-1; D gene ambiguous. The CDR3 totals 14 residues. V lost 4 bases and J 7 bases, leaving 14 bases between the germline ends.

The genes are TRBV7-6 and TRBJ2-7, with 8 bases aligning to TRBD2. The trim removed 4 bases at V and 6 bases at J, leaving 8 bases unmatched. The length of the CDR3 is 14 residues. Germline CDR1 and CDR2: SGHVS and FNYEAQ. CDR3 amino acids: CASSSGTRILEQYF. The DNA of the CDR3 is TGTGCCAGCAGCTCCGGGACTAGAATCCTCGAGCAGTACTTC.